This TCR beta chain comes out of a study of blood T cell repertoires in COVID-19. The wider study: Collection of acute and convalescent COVID-19 samples took place in the United States, Italy and Spain. T cells, B-cell-depleted T cells, or PBMCs supplied cDNA or gDNA.

Those enrolled in Seattle joined during active infection and were followed longitudinally afterward. Authors' analysis steps: Reference gene primers were amplified, and this amplification served to estimate nucleated cell counts. Profiling relied on immunoSEQ multiplex PCR, and the TCRdb table lists in-frame clones only, not all of them. The D gene and trimming were derived from the DNA, and the V and J assignments and clone size from that table. Here the sample spans approximately 400,000 clones, approximately 90% being singletons. J lost 5 bases, V lost 3 bases, and 7 bases had no gene match. CDR3 length: 14 amino acids. From germline, CDR1 is SGHTS and CDR2 YDEGEE.

The V call is TRBV5-8, the J call TRBJ1-1; 7 bases fit TRBD1. Sequenced material: peripheral blood. This TCR was recovered from a woman in her fifties or sixties with COVID-19, enrolled during active disease. CDR3 sequence: CASSWGQLGTEAFF. The CDR3 nucleotides read TGTGCCAGCAGCTGGGGACAGCTGGGGACTGAAGCTTTCTTT.